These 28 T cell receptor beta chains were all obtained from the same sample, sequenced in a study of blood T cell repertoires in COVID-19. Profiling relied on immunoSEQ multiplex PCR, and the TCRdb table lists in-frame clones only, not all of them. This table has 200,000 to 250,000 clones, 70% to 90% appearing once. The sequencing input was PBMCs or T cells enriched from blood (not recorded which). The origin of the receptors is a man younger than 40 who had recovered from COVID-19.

CDR3 sequence (DNA): TGTGCCAGCAGCCTTACAGGAAACAACGGCGAGCAGTACTTC. Protein product: CASSLTGNNGEQYF. The gene calls are TRBV5-5 and TRBJ2-7; the D gene is possibly TRBD1 (5 bases). V shed 4 bases and J shed 6 bases, with 17 bases lying between them. Germline CDR1 reads SGHKS; CDR2 reads YYEKEE (reference sequence). The CDR3 is 14 residues long. Together with reference TRBV5-5 and TRBJ2-7, the CDR3 gives the full variable domain: DAGVTQSPTHLIKTRGQQVTLRCSPISGHKSVSWYQQVLGQGPQFIFQYYEKEERGRGNFPDRFSARQFPNYSSELNVNALLLGDSALYLCASSLTGNNGEQYFGPGTRLTVT.

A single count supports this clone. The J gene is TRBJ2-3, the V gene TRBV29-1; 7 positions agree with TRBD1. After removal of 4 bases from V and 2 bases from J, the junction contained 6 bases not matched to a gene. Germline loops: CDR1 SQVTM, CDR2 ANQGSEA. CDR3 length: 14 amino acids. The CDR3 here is CSVGRDSLTDTQYF. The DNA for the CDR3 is TGCAGCGTTGGTCGGGACAGTCTCACAGATACGCAGTATTTT.

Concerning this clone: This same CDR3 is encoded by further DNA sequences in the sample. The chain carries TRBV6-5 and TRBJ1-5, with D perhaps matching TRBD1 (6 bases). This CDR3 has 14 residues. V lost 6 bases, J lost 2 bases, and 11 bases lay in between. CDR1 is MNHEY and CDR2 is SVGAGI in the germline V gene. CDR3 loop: CASSSNRGNQPQHF. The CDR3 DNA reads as TGTGCCAGCAGCTCGAACAGGGGCAATCAGCCCCAGCATTTT.

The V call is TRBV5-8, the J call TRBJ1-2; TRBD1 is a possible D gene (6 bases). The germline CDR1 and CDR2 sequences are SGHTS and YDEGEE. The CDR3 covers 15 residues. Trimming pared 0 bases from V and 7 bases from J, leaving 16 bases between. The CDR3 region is CASSLGPQGLRGYTF. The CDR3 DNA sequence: TGTGCCAGCAGCTTGGGGCCTCAGGGGTTACGTGGCTACACCTTC.

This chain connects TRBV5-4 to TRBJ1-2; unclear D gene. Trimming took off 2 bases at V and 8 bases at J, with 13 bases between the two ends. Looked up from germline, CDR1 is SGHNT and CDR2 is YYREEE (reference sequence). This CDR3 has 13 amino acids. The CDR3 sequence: CASSLGGGGGYTF. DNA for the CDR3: TGTGCCAGCAGCTTAGGCGGAGGTGGCGGCTACACCTTC. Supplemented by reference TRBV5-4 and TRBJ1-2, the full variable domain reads ETGVTQSPTHLIKTRGQQVTLRCSSQSGHNTVSWYQQALGQGPQFIFQYYREEENGRGNFPPRFSGLQFPNYSSELNVNALELDDSALYLCASSLGGGGGYTFGSGTRLTVV.

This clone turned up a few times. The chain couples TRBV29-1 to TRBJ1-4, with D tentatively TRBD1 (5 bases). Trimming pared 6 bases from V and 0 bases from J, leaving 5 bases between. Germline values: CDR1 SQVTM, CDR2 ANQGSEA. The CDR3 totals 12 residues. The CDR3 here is CSVQATNEKLFF. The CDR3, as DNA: TGCAGCGTACAGGCAACTAATGAAAAACTGTTTTTT.

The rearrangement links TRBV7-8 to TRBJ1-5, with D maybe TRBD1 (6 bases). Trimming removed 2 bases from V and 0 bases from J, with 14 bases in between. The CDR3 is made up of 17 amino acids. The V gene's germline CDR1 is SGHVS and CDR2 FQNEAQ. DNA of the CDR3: TGTGCCAGCAGCTTACGGGAATTGACAGGTAGCAATCAGCCCCAGCATTTT. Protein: CASSLRELTGSNQPQHF.

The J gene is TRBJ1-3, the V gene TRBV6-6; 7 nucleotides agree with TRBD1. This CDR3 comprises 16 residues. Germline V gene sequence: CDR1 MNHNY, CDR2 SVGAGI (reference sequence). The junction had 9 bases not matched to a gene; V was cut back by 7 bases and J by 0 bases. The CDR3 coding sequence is TGTGCCAGCACCCCGTTAGGGGGCCACTCTGGAAACACCATATATTTT. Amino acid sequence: CASTPLGGHSGNTIYF.

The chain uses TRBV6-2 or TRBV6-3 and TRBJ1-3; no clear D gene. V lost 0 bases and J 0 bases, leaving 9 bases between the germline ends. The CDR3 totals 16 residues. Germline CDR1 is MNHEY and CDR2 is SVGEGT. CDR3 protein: CASSYSEVTSGNTIYF. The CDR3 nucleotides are TGTGCCAGCAGTTACTCGGAGGTAACCTCTGGAAACACCATATATTTT.

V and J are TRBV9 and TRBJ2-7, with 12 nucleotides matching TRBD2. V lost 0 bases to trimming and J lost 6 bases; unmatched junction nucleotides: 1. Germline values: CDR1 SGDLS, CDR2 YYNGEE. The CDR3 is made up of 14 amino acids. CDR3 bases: TGTGCCAGCAGCGTAGGGGGACTAGCGGGCGAGCAGTACTTC. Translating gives CASSVGGLAGEQYF.

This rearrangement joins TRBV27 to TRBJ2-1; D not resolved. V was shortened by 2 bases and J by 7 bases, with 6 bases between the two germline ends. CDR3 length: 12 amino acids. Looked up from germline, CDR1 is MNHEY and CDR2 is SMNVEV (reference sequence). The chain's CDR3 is CASSLGQNEQFF. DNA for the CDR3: TGTGCCAGCAGTTTAGGCCAGAATGAGCAGTTCTTC.

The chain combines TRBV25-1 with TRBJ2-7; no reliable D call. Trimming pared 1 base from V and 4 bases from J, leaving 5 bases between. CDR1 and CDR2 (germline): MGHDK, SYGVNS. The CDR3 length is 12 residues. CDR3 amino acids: CASSESGYEQYF. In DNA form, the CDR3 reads TGTGCCAGCAGTGAATCGGGTTACGAGCAGTACTTC.

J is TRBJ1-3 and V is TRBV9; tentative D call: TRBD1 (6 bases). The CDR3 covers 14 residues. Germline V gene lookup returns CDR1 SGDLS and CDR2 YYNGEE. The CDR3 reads CASGAANSGNTIYF. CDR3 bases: TGTGCTTCAGGGGCCGCCAACTCTGGAAACACCATATATTTT.

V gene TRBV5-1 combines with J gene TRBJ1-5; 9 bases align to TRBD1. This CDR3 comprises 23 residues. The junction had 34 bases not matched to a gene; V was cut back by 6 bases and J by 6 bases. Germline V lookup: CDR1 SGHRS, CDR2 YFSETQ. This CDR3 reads CASMGFKGGKHTRTGGSGQPQHF. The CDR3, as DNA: TGCGCCAGCATGGGATTTAAAGGCGGCAAACACACCCGAACAGGGGGCTCAGGTCAGCCCCAGCATTTT.

The CDR3 DNA follows: TGTGCCAGCAGAGGAAGCCGCGGTTTTACCGGGACAGGGGGCTTCGGGGAGCTGTTTTTT. Translated, it gives CASRGSRGFTGTGGFGELFF. The chain employs TRBV3-1 (or the pseudogene TRBV3-2) and TRBJ2-2; 12 nucleotides match TRBD1. Germline V gene data show CDR1 as LGHDT and CDR2 as YNNKEL (reference sequence). The CDR3 extends over 20 amino acids. With 6 bases clipped from V and 7 bases from J, the junction kept 21 bases outside the gene matches.

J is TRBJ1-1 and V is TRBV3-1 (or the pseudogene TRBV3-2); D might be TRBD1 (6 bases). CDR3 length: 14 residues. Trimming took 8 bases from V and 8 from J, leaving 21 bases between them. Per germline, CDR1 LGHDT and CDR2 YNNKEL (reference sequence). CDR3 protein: CASGTHRDVVEAFF. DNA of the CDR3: TGTGCCAGCGGGACACATCGGGATGTGGTGGAAGCTTTCTTT.

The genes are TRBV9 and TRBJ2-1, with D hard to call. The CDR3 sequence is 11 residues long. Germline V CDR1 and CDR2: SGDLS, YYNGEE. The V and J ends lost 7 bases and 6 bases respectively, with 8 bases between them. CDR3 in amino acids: CASPSGNEQFF. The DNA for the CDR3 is TGTGCCAGCCCCTCGGGCAATGAGCAGTTCTTC.

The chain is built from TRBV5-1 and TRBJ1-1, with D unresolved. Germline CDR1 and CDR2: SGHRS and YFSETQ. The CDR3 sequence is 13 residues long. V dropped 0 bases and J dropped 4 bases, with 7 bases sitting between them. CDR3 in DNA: TGCGCCAGCAGCTTGGACGGAGGCACTGAAGCTTTCTTT. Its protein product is CASSLDGGTEAFF.

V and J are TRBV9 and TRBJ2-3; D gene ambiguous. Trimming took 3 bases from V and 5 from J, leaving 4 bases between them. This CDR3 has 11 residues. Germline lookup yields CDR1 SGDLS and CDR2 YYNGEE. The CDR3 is CASSGGDTQYF. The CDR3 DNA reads TGTGCCAGCAGCGGAGGAGATACGCAGTATTTT.

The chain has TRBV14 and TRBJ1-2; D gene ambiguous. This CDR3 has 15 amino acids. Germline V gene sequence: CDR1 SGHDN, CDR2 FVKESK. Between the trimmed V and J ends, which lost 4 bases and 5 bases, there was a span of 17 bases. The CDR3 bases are TGTGCCAGCAGCCTCAAAATCCGGTTGAAGTATGGCTACACCTTC. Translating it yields CASSLKIRLKYGYTF.

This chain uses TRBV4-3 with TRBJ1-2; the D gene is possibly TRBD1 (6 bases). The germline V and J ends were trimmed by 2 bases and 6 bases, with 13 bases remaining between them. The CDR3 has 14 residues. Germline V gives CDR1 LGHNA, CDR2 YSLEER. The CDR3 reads CASSQFRGVDGYTF. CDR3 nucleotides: TGCGCCAGCAGCCAATTCAGGGGAGTAGATGGCTACACCTTC.

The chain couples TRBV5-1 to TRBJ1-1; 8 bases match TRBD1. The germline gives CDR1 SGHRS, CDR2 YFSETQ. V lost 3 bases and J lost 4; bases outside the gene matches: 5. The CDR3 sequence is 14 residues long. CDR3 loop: CASSSRTGSTEAFF. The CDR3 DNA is TGCGCCAGCAGCTCTAGGACAGGGAGCACTGAAGCTTTCTTT.

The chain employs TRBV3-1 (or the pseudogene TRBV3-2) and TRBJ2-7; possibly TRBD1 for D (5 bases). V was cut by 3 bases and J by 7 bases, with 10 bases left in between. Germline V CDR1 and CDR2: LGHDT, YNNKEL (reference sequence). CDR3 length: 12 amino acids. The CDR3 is CASSHRVGEQYF. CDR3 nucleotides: TGTGCCAGCAGCCACAGGGTCGGGGAGCAGTACTTC.

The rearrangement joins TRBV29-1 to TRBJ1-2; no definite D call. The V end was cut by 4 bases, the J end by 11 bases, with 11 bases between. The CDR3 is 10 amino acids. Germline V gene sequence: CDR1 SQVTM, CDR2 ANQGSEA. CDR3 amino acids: CSVVRDSYTF. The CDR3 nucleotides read TGCAGCGTTGTCAGAGACTCATACACCTTC.

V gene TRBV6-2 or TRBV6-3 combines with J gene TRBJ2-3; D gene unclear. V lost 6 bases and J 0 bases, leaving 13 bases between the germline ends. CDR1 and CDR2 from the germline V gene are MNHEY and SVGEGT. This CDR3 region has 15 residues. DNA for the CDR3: TGTGCCAGCAGCCCCCCTGGAGCTAGCACAGATACGCAGTATTTT. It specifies CASSPPGASTDTQYF.

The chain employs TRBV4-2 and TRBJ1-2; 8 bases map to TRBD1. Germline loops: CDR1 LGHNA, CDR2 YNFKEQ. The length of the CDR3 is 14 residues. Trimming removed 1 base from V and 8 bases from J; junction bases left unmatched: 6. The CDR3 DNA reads TGTGCCAGCAGCCAAGGACAGGACAGGGTAGGCTACACCTTC. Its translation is CASSQGQDRVGYTF.

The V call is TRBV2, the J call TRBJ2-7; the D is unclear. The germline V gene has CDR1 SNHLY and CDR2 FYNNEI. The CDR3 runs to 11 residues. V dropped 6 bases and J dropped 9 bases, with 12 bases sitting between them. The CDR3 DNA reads TGTGCCAGCAGATACGCGGAAGGGCAGTACTTC. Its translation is CASRYAEGQYF.

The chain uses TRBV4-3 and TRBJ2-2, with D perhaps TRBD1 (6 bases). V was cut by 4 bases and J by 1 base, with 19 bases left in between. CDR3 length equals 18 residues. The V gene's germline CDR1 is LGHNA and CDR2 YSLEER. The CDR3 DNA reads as TGCGCCAGCAGCCCGAGGGGCCCCGGGACACTGAACACCGGGGAGCTGTTTTTT. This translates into CASSPRGPGTLNTGELFF.